A single sample gave rise to the 2 T cell receptor beta chains below, sequenced in a study of response to subunit inactivated influenza vaccine (dated by TCRdb to between 2018 and 2020). The library was built by means of RT-PCR. The sample was run on an Illumina HiSeq 2500. TCRdb cleaned the public reads at Q25 with fastp, built clones with MiXCR and kept in-frame beta chains. Here each entry gathers all rows of one CDR3 protein and keeps the most common genes and DNA. This sample has about 570,000 distinct CDR3 sequences in its table, and roughly 10% of those were observed once. The ten largest make up more than 9.5% of the sample. These same records also appear under a second study, on T cells expressing NK-cell markers. Taken from the second paper: TCR beta cDNA libraries were prepared using 5'RACE template switching, which introduced a universal primer site and unique molecular identifiers.

The starting material was PBMCs from blood, obtained on the day of vaccination. These receptors all come from a man between 45 and 60 years old who received an inactivated influenza vaccine. Donor details come from another sample of the same person, matched by shared clones.

J is TRBJ1-4 and V is TRBV5-1; D unclear. The V and J ends lost 6 bases and 5 bases respectively, with 14 bases between them. The germline V gene has CDR1 SGHRS and CDR2 YFSETQ. The length of the CDR3 is 14 residues. The CDR3 DNA reads as TGCGCCAGCAAAGACGGGCAGACGAATGAAAAACTGTTTTTT. Translation: CASKDGQTNEKLFF.

The chain joins TRBV11-1 to TRBJ2-7; no definite D call. CDR3 length: 18 amino acids. The germline V gene has CDR1 SGHAT and CDR2 FQDESV (reference sequence). The ends were cut back, 3 bases at V and 1 base at J, with 22 bases in the middle. The CDR3 protein is CASSFEASWASLSYEQYF. The CDR3 region has the DNA TGTGCCAGCAGCTTTGAGGCTTCTTGGGCTAGTTTGTCCTACGAGCAGTACTTC.